This TCR beta chain was captured in a study of radiation and T cells in renal cell carcinoma. Study results and caveats: Top tumor clonotypes rose in blood 2 weeks post-radiation, then contracted.

This table comes from immunoSEQ multiplex PCR, and its TCRdb copy is limited to in-frame clones, with some not included. The data hold more than 120,000 clones, with less than 90% observed a single time. Regarding this clone: The antigen is unknown.

The sample's time point: blood 4 weeks post-SBRT, at nephrectomy. Treatment meaning: 15 Gy SBRT to primary tumor, nephrectomy 4 weeks later. Nephrectomy followed 15 Gy stereotactic body radiation by 4 weeks. Clear cell pathology was present in this patient's renal cell carcinoma. Source: blood, taken from a patient whose treatment included radiotherapy and nephrectomy. The source of this sequence is a woman between 45 and 65 years old with renal cell carcinoma.

The DNA of the CDR3 is TGCGCCAGCAGCCAAGACAGGGGGAGTTCAGCTTTCTTT. Translating it yields CASSQDRGSSAFF. The chain uses TRBV4-3 and TRBJ1-1; 7 bases fit TRBD1. The CDR3 contains 13 residues. Germline V gives CDR1 LGHNA, CDR2 YSLEER. With 0 bases clipped from V and 10 bases from J, the junction kept 5 bases outside the gene matches.